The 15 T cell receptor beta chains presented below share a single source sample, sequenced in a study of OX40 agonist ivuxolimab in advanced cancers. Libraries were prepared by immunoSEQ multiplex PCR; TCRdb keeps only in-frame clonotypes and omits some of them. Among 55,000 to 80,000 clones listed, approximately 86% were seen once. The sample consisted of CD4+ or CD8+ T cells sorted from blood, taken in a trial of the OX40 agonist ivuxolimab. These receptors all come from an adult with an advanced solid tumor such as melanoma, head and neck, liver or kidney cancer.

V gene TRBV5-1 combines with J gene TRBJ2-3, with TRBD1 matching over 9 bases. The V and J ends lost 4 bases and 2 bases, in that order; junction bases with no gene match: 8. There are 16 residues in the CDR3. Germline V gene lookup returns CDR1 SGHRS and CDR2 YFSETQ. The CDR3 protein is CASSIAGTGSTDTQYF. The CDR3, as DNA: TGCGCCAGCAGCATCGCCGGGACAGGGTCCACAGATACGCAGTATTTT.

CDR3: CATTSGGLSVRYTF. In nucleotides, the CDR3 is TGTGCCACCACCTCCGGGGGACTGAGTGTACGCTACACCTTC. This chain uses TRBV19 with TRBJ1-2; a possible D gene is TRBD1 (5 bases). Trimming removed 10 bases from V and 9 bases from J, with 24 bases in between. CDR1 and CDR2 (germline): LNHDA, SQIVND (reference sequence). The CDR3 runs 14 residues.

CDR3 nucleotides: TGTGCCAGCAGCCAAAACGGGGTGCCGCACGATGAGCAGTTCTTC. It is translated as CASSQNGVPHDEQFF. The V and J genes are TRBV9 and TRBJ2-1; weak D call: TRBD2 (5 bases). In germline, CDR1 is SGDLS, CDR2 YYNGEE. Trimming took 4 bases from V and 8 from J, leaving 19 bases between them. The CDR3 length is 15 residues.

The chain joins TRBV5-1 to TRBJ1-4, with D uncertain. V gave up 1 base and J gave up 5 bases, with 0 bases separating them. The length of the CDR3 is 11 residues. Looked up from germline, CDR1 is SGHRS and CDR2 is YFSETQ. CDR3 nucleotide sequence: TGCGCCAGCAGCTTGAATGAAAAACTGTTTTTT. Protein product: CASSLNEKLFF.

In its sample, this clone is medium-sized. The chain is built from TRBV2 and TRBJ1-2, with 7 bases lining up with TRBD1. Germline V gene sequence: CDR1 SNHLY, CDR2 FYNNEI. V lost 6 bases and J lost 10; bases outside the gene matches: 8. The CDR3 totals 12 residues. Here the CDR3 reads CASSGQVFTYTF. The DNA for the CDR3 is TGTGCCAGCAGCGGACAGGTTTTCACCTACACCTTC.

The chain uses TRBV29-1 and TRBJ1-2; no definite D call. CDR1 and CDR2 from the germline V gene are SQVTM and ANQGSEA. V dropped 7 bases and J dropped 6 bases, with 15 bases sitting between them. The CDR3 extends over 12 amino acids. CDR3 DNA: TGCAGCGATCGGGATCCCTTCGATGGCTACACCTTC. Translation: CSDRDPFDGYTF.

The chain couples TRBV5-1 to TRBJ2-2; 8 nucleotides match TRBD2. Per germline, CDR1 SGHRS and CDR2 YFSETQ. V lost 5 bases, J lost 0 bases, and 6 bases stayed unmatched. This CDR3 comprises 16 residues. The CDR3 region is CASRAPGLANTGELFF. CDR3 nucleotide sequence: TGCGCCAGCAGGGCTCCGGGACTAGCGAACACCGGGGAGCTGTTTTTT.

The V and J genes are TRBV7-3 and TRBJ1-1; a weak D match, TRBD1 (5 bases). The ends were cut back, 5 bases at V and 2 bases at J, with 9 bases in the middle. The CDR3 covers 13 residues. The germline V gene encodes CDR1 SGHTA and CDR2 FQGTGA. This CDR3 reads CASSTTVNTEAFF. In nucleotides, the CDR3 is TGTGCCAGCAGCACGACAGTAAACACTGAAGCTTTCTTT.

In DNA form, the CDR3 reads TGTGCCAGCAGCCCCCTAGGGGGAGCAGGTAGGACTGAGCAGTTCTTC. Amino acids: CASSPLGGAGRTEQFF. The chain combines TRBV5-5 with TRBJ2-1; D perhaps matches TRBD1 (6 bases). In germline, CDR1 is SGHKS, CDR2 YYEKEE (reference sequence). The CDR3 sequence is 16 residues long. Trimming pared 4 bases from V and 9 bases from J, leaving 23 bases between.

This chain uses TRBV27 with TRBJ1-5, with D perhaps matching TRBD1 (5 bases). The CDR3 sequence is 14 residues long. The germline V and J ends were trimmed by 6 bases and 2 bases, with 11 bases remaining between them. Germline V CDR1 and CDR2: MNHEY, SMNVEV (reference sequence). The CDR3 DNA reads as TGTGCCAGCAGCTCCTCAGGGCGCAATCAGCCCCAGCATTTT. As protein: CASSSSGRNQPQHF.

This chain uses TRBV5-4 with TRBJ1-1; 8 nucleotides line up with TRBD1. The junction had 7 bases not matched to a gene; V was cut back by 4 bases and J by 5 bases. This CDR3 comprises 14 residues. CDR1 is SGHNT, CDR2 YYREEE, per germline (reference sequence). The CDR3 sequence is CASSLTGEGTEAFF. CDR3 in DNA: TGTGCCAGCAGCCTGACAGGGGAAGGGACTGAAGCTTTCTTT.

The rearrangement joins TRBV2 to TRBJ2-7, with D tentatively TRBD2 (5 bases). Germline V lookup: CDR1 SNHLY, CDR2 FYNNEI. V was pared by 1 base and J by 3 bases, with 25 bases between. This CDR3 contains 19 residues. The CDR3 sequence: CASSEDGNYLGDRDYEQYF. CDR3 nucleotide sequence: TGTGCCAGCAGTGAAGACGGCAATTACCTTGGTGATCGGGACTACGAGCAGTACTTC.

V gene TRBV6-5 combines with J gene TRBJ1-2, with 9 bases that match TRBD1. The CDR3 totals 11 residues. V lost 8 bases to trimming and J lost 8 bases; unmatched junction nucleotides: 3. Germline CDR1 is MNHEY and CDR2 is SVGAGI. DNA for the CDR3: TGTGCCAGCGGACAGGGGCGAGGCTACACCTTC. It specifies CASGQGRGYTF.

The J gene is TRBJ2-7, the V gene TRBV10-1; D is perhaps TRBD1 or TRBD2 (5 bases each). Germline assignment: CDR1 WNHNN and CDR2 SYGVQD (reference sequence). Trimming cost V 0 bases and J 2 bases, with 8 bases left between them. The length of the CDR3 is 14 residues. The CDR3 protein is CASSESGRTYEQYF. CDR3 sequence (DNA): TGCGCCAGCAGTGAGTCGGGACGGACCTACGAGCAGTACTTC.

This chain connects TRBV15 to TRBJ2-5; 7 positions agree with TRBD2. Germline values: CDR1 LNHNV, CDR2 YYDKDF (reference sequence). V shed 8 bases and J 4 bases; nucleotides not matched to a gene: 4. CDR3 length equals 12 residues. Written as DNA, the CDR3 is TGTGCCACCGGGAGGGGACGAGAGACCCAGTACTTC. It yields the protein CATGRGRETQYF.